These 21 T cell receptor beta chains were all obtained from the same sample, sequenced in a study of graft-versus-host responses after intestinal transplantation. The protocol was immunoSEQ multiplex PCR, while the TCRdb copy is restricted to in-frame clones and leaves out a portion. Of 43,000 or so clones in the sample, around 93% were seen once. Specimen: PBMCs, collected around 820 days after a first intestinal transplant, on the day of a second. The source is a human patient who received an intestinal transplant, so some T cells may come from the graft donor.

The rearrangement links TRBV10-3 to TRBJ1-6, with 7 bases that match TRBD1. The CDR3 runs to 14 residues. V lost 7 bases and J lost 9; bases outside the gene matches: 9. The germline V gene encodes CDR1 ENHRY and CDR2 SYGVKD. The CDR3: CAITWTGSGSPLHF. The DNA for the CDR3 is TGTGCCATCACCTGGACAGGTTCGGGTTCACCCCTCCACTTT.

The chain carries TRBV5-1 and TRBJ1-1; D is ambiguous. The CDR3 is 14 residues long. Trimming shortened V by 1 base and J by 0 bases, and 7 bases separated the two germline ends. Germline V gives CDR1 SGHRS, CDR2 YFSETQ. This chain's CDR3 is CASSLFGMNTEAFF. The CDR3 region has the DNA TGCGCCAGCAGCTTGTTCGGTATGAACACTGAAGCTTTCTTT.

This CDR3 is CASSPGDHGPQHF. CDR3 DNA sequence: TGTGCCAGCTCACCAGGGGACCACGGGCCCCAGCATTTT. The V and J genes are TRBV18 and TRBJ1-5; the D gene is possibly TRBD1 (5 bases). Per the germline V gene, CDR1 is KGHSH and CDR2 is LQKENI. With 2 bases removed from V and 9 bases from J, the gap between germline ends came to 11 bases. The CDR3 has 13 amino acids.

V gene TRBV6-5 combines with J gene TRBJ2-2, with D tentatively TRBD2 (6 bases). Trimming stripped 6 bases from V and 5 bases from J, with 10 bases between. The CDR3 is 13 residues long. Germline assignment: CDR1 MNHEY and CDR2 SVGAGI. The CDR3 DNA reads TGTGCCAGCAGGGGAGGATTGACCGGGGAGCTGTTTTTT. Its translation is CASRGGLTGELFF.

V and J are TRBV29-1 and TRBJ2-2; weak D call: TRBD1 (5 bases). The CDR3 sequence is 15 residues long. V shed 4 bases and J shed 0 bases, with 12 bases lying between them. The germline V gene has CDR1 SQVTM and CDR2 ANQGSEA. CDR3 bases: TGCAGCGTTGGCTTTGACAGAACGAACACCGGGGAGCTGTTTTTT. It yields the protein CSVGFDRTNTGELFF.

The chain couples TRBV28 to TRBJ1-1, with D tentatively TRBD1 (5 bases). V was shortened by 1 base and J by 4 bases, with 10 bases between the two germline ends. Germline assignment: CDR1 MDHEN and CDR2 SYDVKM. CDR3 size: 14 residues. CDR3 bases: TGTGCCAGCAGTTTATTTGGGGGAGGCACTGAAGCTTTCTTT. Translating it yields CASSLFGGGTEAFF.

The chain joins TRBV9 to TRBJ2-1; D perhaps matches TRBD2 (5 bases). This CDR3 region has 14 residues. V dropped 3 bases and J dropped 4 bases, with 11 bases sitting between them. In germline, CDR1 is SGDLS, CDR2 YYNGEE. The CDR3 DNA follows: TGTGCCAGCAGCGGCGGGCTAGCTTACAATGAGCAGTTCTTC. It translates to CASSGGLAYNEQFF.

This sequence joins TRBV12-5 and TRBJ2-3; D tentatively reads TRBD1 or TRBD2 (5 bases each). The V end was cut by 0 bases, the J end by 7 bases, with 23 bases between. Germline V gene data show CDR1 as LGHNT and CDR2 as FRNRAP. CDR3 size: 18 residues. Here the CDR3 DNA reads TGTGCTAGTGGTTTGGTATCCCTGCTCGAAGAGGGGTCAAATACGCAGTATTTT. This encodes CASGLVSLLEEGSNTQYF.

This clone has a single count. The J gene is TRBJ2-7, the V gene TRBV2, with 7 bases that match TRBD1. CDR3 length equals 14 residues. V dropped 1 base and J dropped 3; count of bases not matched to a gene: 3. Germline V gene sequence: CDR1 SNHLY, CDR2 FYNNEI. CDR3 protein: CASSEGAGGYEQYF. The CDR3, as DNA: TGTGCCAGCAGTGAAGGGGCAGGGGGCTACGAGCAGTACTTC.

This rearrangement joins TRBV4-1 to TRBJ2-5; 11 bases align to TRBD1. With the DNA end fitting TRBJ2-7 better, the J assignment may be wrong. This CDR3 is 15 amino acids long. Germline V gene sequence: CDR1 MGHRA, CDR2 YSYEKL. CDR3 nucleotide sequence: TGCGCCAGCAGCCACGGACAGGGGGCTATGGGCGAGCAGTACTTC. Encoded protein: CASSHGQGAMGEQYF.

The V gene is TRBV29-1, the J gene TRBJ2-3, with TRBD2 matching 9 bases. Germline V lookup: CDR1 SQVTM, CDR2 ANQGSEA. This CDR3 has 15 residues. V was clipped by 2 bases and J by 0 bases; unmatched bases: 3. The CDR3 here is CSVELTSGSTDTQYF. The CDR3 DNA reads TGCAGCGTTGAATTAACTAGCGGGAGCACAGATACGCAGTATTTT.

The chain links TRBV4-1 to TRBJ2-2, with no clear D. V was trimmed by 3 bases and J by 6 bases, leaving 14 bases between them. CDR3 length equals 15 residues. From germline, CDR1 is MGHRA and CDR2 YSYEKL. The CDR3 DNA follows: TGCGCCAGCAGCCACATAAAACTAAGCCCCGGGGAGCTGTTTTTT. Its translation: CASSHIKLSPGELFF.

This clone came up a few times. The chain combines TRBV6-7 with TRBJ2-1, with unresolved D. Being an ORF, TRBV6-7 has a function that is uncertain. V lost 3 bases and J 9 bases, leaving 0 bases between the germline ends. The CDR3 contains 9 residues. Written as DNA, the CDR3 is TGTGCCAGCAGTTATGAGCAGTTCTTC. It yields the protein CASSYEQFF.

The CDR3 here is CASSLDGGQDTQYF. The CDR3 DNA reads as TGTGCCAGCAGCTTAGATGGGGGGCAAGATACGCAGTATTTT. This chain links TRBV11-3 with TRBJ2-3, with D tentatively TRBD1 or TRBD2 (6 bases each). This CDR3 spans 14 amino acids. Deletions cut 0 bases from V and 5 bases from J, with 9 bases between. Germline V gives CDR1 SGHNT, CDR2 YENEEA.

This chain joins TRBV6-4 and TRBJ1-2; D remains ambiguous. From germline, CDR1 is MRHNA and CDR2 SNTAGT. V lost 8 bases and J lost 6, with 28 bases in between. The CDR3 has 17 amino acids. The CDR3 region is CASSLFGGLQLRDGYTF. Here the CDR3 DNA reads TGTGCCAGCTCCTTATTTGGCGGACTTCAACTTCGAGATGGCTACACCTTC.

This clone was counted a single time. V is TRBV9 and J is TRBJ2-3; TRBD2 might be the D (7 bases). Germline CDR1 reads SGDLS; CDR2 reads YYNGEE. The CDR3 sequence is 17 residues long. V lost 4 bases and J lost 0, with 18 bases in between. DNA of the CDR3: TGTGCCAGCAGCCCCAGGGGCGGGAGAACTAGCACAGATACGCAGTATTTT. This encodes CASSPRGGRTSTDTQYF.

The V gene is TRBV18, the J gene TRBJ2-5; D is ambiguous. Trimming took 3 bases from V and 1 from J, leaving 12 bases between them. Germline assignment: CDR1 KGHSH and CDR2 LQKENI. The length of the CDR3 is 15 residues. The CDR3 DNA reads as TGTGCCAGCTCACCCCGCGAGTTAGGCCAAGAGACCCAGTACTTC. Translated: CASSPRELGQETQYF. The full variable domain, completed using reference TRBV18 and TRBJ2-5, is NAGVMQNPRHLVRRRGQEARLRCSPMKGHSHVYWYRQLPEEGLKFMVYLQKENIIDESGMPKERFSAEFPKEGPSILRIQQVVRGDSAAYFCASSPRELGQETQYFGPGTRLLVL.

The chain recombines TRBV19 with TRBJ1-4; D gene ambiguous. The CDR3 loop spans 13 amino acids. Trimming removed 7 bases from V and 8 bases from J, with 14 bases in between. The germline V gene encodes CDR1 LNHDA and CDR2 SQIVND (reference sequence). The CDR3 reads CASNLPGGEKLFF. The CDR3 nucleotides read TGTGCCAGTAACCTACCAGGAGGCGAAAAACTGTTTTTT.

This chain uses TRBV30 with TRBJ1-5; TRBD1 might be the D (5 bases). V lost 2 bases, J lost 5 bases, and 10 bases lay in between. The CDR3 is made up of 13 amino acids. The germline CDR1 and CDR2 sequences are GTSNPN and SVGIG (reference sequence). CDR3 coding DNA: TGTGCCTGGAGTTCGGGGGGGGATCAGCCCCAGCATTTT. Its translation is CAWSSGGDQPQHF. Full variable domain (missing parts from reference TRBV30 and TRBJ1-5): SQTIHQWPATLVQPVGSPLSLECTVEGTSNPNLYWYRQAAGRGLQLLFYSVGIGQISSEVPQNLSASRPQDRQFILSSKKLLLSDSGFYLCAWSSGGDQPQHFGDGTRLSIL.

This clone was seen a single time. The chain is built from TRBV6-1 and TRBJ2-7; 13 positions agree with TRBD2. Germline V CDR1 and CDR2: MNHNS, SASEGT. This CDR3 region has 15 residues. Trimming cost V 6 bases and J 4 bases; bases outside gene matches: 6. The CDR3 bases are TGTGCCAGCAGAAGGACTAGCGGGAGATCATACGAGCAGTACTTC. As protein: CASRRTSGRSYEQYF.

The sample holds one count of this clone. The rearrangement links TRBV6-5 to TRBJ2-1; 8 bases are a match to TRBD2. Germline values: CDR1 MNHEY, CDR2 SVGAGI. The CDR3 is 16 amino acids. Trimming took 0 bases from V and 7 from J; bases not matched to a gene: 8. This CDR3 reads CASSYSMAGGGNEQFF. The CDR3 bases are TGTGCCAGCAGTTACTCGATGGCGGGAGGTGGGAATGAGCAGTTCTTC.